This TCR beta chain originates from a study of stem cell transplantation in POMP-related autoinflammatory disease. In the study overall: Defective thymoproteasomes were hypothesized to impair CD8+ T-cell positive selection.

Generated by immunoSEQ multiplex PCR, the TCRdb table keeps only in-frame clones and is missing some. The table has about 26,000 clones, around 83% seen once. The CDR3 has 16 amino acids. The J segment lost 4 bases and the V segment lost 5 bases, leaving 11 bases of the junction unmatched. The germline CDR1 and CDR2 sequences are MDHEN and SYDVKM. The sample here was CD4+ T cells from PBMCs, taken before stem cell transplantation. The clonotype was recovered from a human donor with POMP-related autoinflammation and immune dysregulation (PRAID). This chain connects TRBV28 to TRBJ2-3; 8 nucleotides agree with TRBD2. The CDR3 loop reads CASSPVQREPPDTQYF. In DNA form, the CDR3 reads TGTGCCAGCAGTCCTGTCCAGCGGGAGCCCCCAGATACGCAGTATTTT.